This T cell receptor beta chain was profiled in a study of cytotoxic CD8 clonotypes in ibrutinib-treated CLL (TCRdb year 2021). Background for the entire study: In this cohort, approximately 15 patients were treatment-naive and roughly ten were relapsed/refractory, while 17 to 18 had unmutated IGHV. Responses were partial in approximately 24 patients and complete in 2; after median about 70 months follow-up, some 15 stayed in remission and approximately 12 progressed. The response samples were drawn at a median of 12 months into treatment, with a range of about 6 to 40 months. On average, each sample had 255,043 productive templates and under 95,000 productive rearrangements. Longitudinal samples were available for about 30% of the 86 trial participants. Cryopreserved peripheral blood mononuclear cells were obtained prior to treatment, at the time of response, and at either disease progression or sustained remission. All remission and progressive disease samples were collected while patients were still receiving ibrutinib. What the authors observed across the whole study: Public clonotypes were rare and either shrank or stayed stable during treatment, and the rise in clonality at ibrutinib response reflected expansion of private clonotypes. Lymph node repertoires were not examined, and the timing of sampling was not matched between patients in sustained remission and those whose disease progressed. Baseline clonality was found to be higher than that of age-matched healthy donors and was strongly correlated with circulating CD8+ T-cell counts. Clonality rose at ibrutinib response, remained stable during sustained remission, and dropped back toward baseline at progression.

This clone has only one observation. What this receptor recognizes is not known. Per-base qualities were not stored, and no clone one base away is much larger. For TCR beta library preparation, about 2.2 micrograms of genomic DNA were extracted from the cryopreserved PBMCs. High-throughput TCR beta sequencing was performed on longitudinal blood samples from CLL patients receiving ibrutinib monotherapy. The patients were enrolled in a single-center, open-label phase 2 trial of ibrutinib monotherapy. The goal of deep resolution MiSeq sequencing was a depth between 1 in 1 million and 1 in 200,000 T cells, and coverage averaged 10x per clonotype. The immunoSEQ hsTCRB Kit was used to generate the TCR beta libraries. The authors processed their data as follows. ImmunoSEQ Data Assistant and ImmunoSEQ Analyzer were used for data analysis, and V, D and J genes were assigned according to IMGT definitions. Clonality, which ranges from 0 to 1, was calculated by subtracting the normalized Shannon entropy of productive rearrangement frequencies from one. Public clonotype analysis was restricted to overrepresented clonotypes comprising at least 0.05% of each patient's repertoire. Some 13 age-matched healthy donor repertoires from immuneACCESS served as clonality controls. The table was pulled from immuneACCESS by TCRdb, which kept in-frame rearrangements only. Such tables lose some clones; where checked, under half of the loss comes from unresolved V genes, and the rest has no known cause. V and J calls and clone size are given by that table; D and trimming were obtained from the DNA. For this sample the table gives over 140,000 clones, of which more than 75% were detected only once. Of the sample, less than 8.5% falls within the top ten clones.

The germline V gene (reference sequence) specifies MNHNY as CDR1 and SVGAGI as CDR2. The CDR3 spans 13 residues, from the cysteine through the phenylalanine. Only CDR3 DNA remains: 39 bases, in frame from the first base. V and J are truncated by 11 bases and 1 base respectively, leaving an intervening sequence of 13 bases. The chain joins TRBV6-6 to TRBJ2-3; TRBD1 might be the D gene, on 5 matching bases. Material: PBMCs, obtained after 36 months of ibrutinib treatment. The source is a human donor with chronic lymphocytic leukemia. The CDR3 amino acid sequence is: CALSQGRTDTQYF. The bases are TGTGCCCTCAGCCAGGGCCGCACAGATACGCAGTATTTT.